This T cell receptor beta chain came from a study of blood T cell repertoires in COVID-19. Turning to the study itself: Specimens from acute and convalescent COVID-19 originated in the United States, Italy and Spain. T cells, B-cell-depleted T cells, or PBMCs supplied cDNA or gDNA.

J was trimmed by 0 bases and V by 2 bases; bases with no gene match: 11. This CDR3 has 19 amino acids. Germline CDR1 is WNHNN and CDR2 is SYGVQD (reference sequence). Original data processing: Amplification with reference gene primers provided the estimates of nucleated cell counts. The method was immunoSEQ multiplex PCR; TCRdb's version includes in-frame clones alone and lacks a portion of them. V and J calls and clone size are those listed in that table; D and trimming were worked out from the DNA. The data show roughly 230,000 clones, 75% to 85% seen once. The receptor was derived from a woman in her forties or fifties with acute or convalescent COVID-19. Sequencing input: peripheral blood. The rearrangement joins TRBV10-1 to TRBJ2-4; 9 nucleotides agree with TRBD1. CDR3: CASSEETPGQGLAKNIQYF. In DNA form, the CDR3 reads TGCGCCAGCAGTGAGGAAACGCCGGGACAGGGATTAGCCAAAAACATTCAGTACTTC.